This paragraph covers one T cell receptor beta chain sequence. What it binds is unknown. Germline CDR1 SGHRS, CDR2 YFSETQ. The CDR3 covers 16 residues. Trimming cost V 4 bases and J 0 bases; bases outside gene matches: 8. The libraries were made with immunoSEQ version 4 in survey mode. TCRdb's table, derived via immunoSEQ multiplex PCR, lists solely in-frame clones and lacks some. The sample has 25,000 to 35,000 clones, 82% seen once. These data come from a study of persistence of HIV-infected CD4 T cells. Turning to the study itself: Isolated cells were CMV- and HIV-1 Gag-responding CD4+ T cells.

Cells were stimulated with CMV-infected fibroblast lysates at about 9.4 ug/mL. Memory cells lacking CD40L and CD69 with high CD45RO were sorted. Suppressive ART was started during chronic HIV-1 infection in these adults. Donors had CD4+ T cell counts above 400 cells/uL and were CMV-seropositive. Before stimulation, PBMCs underwent CD8+ T cell depletion. The chain combines TRBV5-1 with TRBJ1-1; TRBD1 matches at 8 bases. The TCR originated in an adult man with HIV who was CMV-seropositive. The sample here was CD4+ T cells sorted from PBMCs after approximately 19-hour stimulation, taken from a patient who received antiretroviral therapy. The chain's CDR3 is CASSTGTGPMNTEAFF. In nucleotides, the CDR3 is TGCGCCAGCAGCACCGGGACAGGACCGATGAACACTGAAGCTTTCTTT.